This T cell receptor (beta chain) was captured in a study of vaccination and CD4 T cells after COVID-19. On this clonotype itself: As yet, its antigen is unknown.

Treatment denoted: approximately 11-day PBMC culture with coronavirus spike peptide pools or control peptides (ViraFEST assay). Per germline, CDR1 SGHNT and CDR2 YYREEE (reference sequence). V lost 4 bases and J lost 2, with 3 bases in between. The CDR3 has 11 amino acids. Cultured CD4+ T-cell DNA underwent Oncomine TCR Beta short-read sequencing. TCRdb re-analysed the PCR reads in MiXCR, keeping a single row per CDR3 protein. Here the sample spans around 5,300 distinct CDR3 sequences, 30% to 35% being singletons. The TCR originated in a human donor who had recovered from COVID-19. The sequencing here drew on CD4+ T cells from blood, cultured in vitro, taken after SARS-CoV-2 vaccination. The V gene is TRBV5-4, the J gene TRBJ1-1; D is ambiguous. The CDR3 DNA follows: TGTGCCAGCAGCCGTAACACTGAAGCTTTCTTT. This codes for CASSRNTEAFF.